The T cell receptor (beta chain) described here comes from a study of blood T cell repertoires in COVID-19. On the study more broadly: PBMCs, B-cell-depleted T cells, or T cells provided the cDNA or gDNA that made up the material.

Germline V gene lookup returns CDR1 MNHEY and CDR2 SVGAGI. This CDR3 has 15 amino acids. V shed 8 bases and J shed 5 bases, with 21 bases lying between them. Method: immunoSEQ multiplex PCR; TCRdb's copy keeps in-frame clones and lacks some. The sample lists around 310,000 clones, around 90% occurring once. The sequence was obtained from a woman aged 35 to 49 with COVID-19, enrolled during active disease. The gene calls are TRBV6-5 and TRBJ2-5, with D perhaps TRBD1 (5 bases). What was sequenced was peripheral blood. The CDR3 bases are TGTGCCAGCGAAGGGTGGTCAGGGCTGGGGGAGACCCAGTACTTC. Its protein is CASEGWSGLGETQYF.